The rows below give T cell receptor beta chains drawn from one sample of a study of T-cell reconstitution after alpha-beta-depleted transplantation in children. TCRdb re-called the PCR reads with MiXCR, one entry per CDR3 protein. The table records 600,000 to 700,000 distinct CDR3 sequences, 10% to 15% of them present only once. The sequenced sample was PBMCs, obtained before TCRalphabeta/CD19-depleted stem cell transplant. Receptors were obtained from a girl aged 2-15 years with congenital amegakaryocytic thrombocytopenia, due to receive a stem cell transplant. Both conserved end residues are part of each CDR3. A D gene is named only where the DNA matches it firmly. Where a row states a size, it is once, few, many or the class of an expanded clone; other rows omit it.

V gene: TRBV7-9; D gene: TRBD2; J gene: TRBJ2-1; clone size: many; CDR3 protein: CASSRGLAGGDEQFF; CDR3 DNA: TGTGCCAGCAGCCGCGGACTAGCGGGAGGGGATGAGCAGTTCTTC
V gene: TRBV5-1; D gene: TRBD1; J gene: TRBJ2-7; clone size: many; CDR3 protein: CASSFRQGNYEQYF; CDR3 DNA: TGCGCCAGCAGCTTCCGACAGGGAAACTACGAGCAGTACTTC
V gene: TRBV24-1; D gene: .; J gene: TRBJ2-3; clone size: many; CDR3 protein: CATSQTDTQYF; CDR3 DNA: TGTGCCACCAGTCAAACAGATACGCAGTATTTT
V gene: TRBV6-1; D gene: TRBD1; J gene: TRBJ2-1; clone size: many; CDR3 protein: CASSQIPPGQGRHNEQFF; CDR3 DNA: TGTGCCAGCAGTCAAATACCACCGGGACAGGGTCGCCACAATGAGCAGTTCTTC
V gene: TRBV29-1; D gene: TRBD1; J gene: TRBJ2-1; clone size: many; CDR3 protein: CSGGQGRAEQFF; CDR3 DNA: TGCAGCGGTGGACAGGGTAGGGCTGAGCAGTTCTTC
V gene: TRBV7-3; D gene: TRBD1; J gene: TRBJ1-6; clone size: .; CDR3 protein: CASSLTGEDSPLHF; CDR3 DNA: TGTGCCAGCAGCCTAACAGGGGAGGATTCACCCCTCCACTTT
V gene: TRBV6-1; D gene: .; J gene: TRBJ1-2; clone size: few; CDR3 protein: CASSHRAGYGYTF; CDR3 DNA: TGTGCCAGCAGCCACCGGGCTGGCTATGGCTACACCTTC
V gene: TRBV4-2; D gene: .; J gene: TRBJ2-7; clone size: .; CDR3 protein: CASSQEEGVTSYEQYF; CDR3 DNA: TGTGCCAGCAGCCAAGAGGAGGGAGTTACGTCCTACGAGCAGTACTTC
V gene: TRBV28; D gene: TRBD2; J gene: TRBJ2-1; clone size: few; CDR3 protein: CASSFWASGILYNEQFF; CDR3 DNA: TGTGCCAGCAGTTTCTGGGCTAGCGGGATACTATACAATGAGCAGTTCTTC
V gene: TRBV15; D gene: .; J gene: TRBJ1-4; clone size: .; CDR3 protein: CATSTGVSTNEKLFF; CDR3 DNA: TGTGCCACCAGCACAGGGGTCTCTACTAATGAAAAACTGTTTTTT